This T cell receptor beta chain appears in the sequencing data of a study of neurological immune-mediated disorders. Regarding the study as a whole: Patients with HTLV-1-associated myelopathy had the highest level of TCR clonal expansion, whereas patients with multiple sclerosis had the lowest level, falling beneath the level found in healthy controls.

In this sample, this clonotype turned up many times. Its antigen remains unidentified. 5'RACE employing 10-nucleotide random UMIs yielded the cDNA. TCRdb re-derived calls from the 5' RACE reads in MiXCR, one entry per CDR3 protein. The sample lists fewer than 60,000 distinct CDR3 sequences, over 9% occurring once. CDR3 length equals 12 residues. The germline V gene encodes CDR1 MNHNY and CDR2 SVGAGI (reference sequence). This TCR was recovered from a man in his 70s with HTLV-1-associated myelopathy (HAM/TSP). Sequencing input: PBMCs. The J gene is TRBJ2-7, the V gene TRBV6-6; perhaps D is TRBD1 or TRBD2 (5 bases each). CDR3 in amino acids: CAVASGRYEQYF. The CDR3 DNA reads TGTGCGGTAGCATCGGGGCGCTACGAGCAGTACTTC.